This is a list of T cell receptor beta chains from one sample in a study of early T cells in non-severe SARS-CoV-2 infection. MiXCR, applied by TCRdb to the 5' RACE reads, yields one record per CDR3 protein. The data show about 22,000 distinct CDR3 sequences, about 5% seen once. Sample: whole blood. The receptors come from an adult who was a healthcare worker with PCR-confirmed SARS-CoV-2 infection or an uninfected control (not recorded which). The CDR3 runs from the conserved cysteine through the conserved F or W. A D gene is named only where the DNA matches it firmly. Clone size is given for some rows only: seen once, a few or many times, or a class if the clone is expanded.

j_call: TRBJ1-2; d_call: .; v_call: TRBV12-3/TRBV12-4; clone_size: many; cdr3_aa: CASSLRGAGYGYTF; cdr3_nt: TGTGCCAGCAGTTTAAGGGGGGCAGGCTATGGCTACACCTTC
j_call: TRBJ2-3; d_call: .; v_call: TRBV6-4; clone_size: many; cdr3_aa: CASSEVAGSTDTQYF; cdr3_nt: TGTGCCAGCAGTGAGGTGGCAGGCAGCACAGATACGCAGTATTTT
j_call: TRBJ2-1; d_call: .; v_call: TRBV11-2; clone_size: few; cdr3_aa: CASSPTGKRRNEQFF; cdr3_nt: TGTGCCAGCAGCCCCACAGGGAAGCGGCGAAATGAGCAGTTCTTC
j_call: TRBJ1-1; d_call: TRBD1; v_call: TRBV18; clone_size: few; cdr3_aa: CASSPLPGGANTEAFF; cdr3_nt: TGTGCCAGCTCACCGCTTCCAGGGGGGGCGAACACTGAAGCTTTCTTT
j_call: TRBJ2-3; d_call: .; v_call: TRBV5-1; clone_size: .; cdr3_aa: CASSLLRRETDTQYF; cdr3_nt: TGCGCCAGCAGCTTGCTGCGGCGTGAGACAGATACGCAGTATTTT
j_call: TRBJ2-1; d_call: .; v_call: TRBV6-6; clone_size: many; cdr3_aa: CASSYPDAEQFF; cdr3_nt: TGTGCCAGCAGTTACCCTGATGCCGAGCAGTTCTTC
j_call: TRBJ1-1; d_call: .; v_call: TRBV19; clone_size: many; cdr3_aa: CASSIAHGMNTEAFF; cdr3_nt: TGTGCCAGTAGTATAGCACACGGAATGAACACTGAAGCTTTCTTT
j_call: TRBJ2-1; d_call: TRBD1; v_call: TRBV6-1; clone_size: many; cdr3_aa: CASSLRTGVSNEQFF; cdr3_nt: TGTGCCAGCAGCCTTCGGACAGGGGTATCCAATGAGCAGTTCTTC
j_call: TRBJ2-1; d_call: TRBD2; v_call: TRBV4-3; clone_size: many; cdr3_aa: CASSQRLAGGLSDNEQFF; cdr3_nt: TGCGCCAGCAGCCAAAGACTAGCGGGGGGGCTATCGGACAATGAGCAGTTCTTC
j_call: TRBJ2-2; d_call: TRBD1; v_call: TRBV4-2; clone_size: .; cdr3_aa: CASSRRGDRDTGELFF; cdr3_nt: TGTGCCAGCAGCCGAAGGGGGGACAGGGACACCGGGGAGCTGTTTTTT
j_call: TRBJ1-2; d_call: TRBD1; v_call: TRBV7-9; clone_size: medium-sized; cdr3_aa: CASSGQGYGYTF; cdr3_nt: TGTGCCAGCAGTGGACAGGGGTATGGCTACACCTTC
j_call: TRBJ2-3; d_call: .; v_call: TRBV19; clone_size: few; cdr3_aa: CASSYRGDTDTQYF; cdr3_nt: TGTGCCAGTAGTTATCGGGGAGACACAGATACGCAGTATTTT
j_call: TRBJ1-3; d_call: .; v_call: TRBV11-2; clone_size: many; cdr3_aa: CASSLGAGGNTIYF; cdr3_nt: TGTGCCAGCAGCTTAGGAGCGGGGGGAAACACCATATATTTT
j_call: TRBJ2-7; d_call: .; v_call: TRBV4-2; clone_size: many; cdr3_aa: CASSQAPVGMSYEQYF; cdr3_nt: TGTGCCAGCAGCCAAGCCCCTGTGGGCATGTCCTACGAGCAGTACTTC
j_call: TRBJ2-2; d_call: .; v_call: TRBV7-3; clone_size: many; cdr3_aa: CASTQGGRTGELFF; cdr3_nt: TGTGCCAGCACCCAGGGGGGGAGAACCGGGGAGCTGTTTTTT
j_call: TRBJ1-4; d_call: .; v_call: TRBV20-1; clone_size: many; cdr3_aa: CSARIATTNEKLFF; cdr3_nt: TGCAGTGCTAGAATCGCAACAACTAATGAAAAACTGTTTTTT
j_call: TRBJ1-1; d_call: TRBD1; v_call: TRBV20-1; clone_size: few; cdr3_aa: CSARDRDRVSTEAFF; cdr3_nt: TGCAGTGCTAGAGACCGGGACAGGGTGTCGACTGAAGCTTTCTTT
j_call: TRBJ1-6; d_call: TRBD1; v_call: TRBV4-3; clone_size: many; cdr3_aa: CASSQEQGVNSPLHF; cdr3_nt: TGCGCCAGCAGCCAGGAACAGGGGGTCAATTCACCCCTCCACTTT
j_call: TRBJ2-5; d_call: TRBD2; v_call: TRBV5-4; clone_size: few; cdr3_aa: CASSLAPAGGQETQYF; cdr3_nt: TGTGCCAGCAGCTTGGCCCCAGCGGGGGGGCAAGAGACCCAGTACTTC
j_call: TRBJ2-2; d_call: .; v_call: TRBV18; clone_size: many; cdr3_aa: CASSPPGQNTGELFF; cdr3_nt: TGTGCCAGCTCACCACCGGGACAGAACACCGGGGAGCTGTTTTTT
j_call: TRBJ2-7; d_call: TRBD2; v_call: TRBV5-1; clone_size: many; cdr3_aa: CASSLGGTSAREQYF; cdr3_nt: TGCGCCAGCAGCTTGGGGGGGACTAGCGCTCGAGAGCAGTACTTC
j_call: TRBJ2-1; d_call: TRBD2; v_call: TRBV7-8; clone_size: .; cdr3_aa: CASSLGTSGGEPYNEQFF; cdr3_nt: TGTGCCAGCAGCTTAGGAACTAGCGGGGGGGAACCCTACAATGAGCAGTTCTTC
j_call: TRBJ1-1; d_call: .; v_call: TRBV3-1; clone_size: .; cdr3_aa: CASTQIPSKLEAFF; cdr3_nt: TGTGCCAGCACTCAGATACCCTCGAAGCTTGAAGCTTTCTTT
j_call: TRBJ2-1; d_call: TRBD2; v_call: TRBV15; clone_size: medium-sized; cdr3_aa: CATSSGLAVSSYNEQFF; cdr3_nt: TGTGCCACCAGCTCCGGCCTAGCGGTTAGCTCCTACAATGAGCAGTTCTTC
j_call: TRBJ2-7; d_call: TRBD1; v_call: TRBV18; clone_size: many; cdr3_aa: CASSPLTGKLDEQYF; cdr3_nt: TGTGCCAGCTCACCATTGACAGGGAAGTTAGACGAGCAGTACTTC
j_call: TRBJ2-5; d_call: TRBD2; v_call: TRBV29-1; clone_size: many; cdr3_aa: CSVDPFLAGGVQETQYF; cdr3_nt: TGCAGCGTTGACCCCTTTCTAGCGGGGGGGGTACAAGAGACCCAGTACTTC
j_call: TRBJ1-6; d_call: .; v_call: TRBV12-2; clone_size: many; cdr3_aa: CASRLPLYRGLDSPLHF; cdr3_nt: TGTGCAAGTCGCTTACCCCTCTACAGGGGGCTCGATTCACCCCTCCACTTT
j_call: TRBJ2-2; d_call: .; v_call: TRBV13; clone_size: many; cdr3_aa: CASSAGIDSTGELFF; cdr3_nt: TGTGCCAGCAGCGCCGGGATTGACAGCACCGGGGAGCTGTTTTTT
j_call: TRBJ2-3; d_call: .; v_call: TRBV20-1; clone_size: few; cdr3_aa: CSAPGMGGDTQYF; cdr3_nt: TGCAGTGCTCCCGGGATGGGGGGAGATACGCAGTATTTT
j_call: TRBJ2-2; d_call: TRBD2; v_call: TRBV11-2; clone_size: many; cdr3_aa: CASTQLAGNTGELFF; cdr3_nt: TGTGCCAGCACCCAGTTAGCGGGGAACACCGGGGAGCTGTTTTTT
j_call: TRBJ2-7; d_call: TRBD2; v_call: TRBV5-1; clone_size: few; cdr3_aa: CASSFTSDSYEQYF; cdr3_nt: TGCGCCAGCAGCTTTACTAGCGACTCCTACGAGCAGTACTTC
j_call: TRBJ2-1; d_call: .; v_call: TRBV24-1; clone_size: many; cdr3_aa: CATSDGSYNEQFF; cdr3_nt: TGTGCCACCAGTGATGGATCCTACAATGAGCAGTTCTTC
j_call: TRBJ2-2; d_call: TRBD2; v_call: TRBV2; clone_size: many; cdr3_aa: CASSLTGTSGGAGELFF; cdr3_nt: TGTGCCAGCAGCCTAACCGGGACTAGCGGGGGAGCCGGGGAGCTGTTTTTT
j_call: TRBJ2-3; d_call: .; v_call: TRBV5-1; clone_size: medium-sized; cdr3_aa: CASSHDLGTIPLSTDTQYF; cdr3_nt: TGCGCCAGCAGCCACGATCTGGGAACTATCCCCCTCAGCACAGATACGCAGTATTTT
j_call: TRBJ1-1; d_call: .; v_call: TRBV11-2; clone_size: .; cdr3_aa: CASGTFGTLNTEAFF; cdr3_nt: TGTGCCAGCGGAACGTTTGGGACCTTGAACACTGAAGCTTTCTTT
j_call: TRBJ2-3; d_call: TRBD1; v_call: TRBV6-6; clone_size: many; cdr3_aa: CASTPGQGFTDTQYF; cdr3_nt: TGTGCCAGCACCCCCGGACAGGGCTTCACAGATACGCAGTATTTT
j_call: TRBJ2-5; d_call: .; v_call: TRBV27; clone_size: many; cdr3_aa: CASRTHGGAETQYF; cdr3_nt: TGTGCCAGCAGAACCCATGGCGGGGCAGAGACCCAGTACTTC
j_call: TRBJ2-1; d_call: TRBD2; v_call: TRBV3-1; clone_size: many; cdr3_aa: CASSQEGTRGNEQFF; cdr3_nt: TGTGCCAGCAGCCAAGAGGGGACTAGAGGAAATGAGCAGTTCTTC
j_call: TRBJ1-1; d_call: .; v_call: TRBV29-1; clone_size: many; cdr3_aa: CSVAGLGTEAFF; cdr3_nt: TGCAGCGTTGCAGGCTTGGGCACTGAAGCTTTCTTT
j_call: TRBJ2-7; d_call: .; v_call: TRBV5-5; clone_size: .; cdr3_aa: CASSLGDYEQYF; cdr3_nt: TGTGCCAGCAGCTTAGGGGACTACGAGCAGTACTTC
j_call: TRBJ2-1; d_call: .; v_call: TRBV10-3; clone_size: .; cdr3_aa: CAIAEPVLYNEQFF; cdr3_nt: TGTGCCATCGCCGAGCCGGTCCTCTACAATGAGCAGTTCTTC
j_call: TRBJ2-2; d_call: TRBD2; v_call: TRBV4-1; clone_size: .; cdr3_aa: CASSLREAGEVGELFF; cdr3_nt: TGCGCCAGCAGCCTCCGAGAAGCGGGGGAGGTCGGGGAGCTGTTTTTT
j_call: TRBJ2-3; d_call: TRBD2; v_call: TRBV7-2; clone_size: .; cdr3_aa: CASKRGGAADTQYF; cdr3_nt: TGTGCCAGCAAGCGCGGGGGGGCCGCAGATACGCAGTATTTT
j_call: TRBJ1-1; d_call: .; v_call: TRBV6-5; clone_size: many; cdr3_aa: CASSYQYDRSGAEAFF; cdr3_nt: TGTGCCAGCAGTTACCAGTACGACAGGTCAGGCGCTGAAGCTTTCTTT
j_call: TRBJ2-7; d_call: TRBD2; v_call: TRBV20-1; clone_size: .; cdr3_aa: CSARDDTGTTSIYEQYF; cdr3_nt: TGCAGTGCTAGAGATGACACCGGGACTACCTCTATCTACGAGCAGTACTTC
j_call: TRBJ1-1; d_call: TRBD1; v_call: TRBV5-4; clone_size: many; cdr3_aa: CASSIDRDTEAFF; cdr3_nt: TGTGCCAGCAGCATTGACAGGGACACTGAAGCTTTCTTT
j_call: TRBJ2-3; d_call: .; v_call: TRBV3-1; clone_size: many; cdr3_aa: CASSSPGLRADTQYF; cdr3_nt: TGTGCCAGCAGCTCGCCGGGGCTAAGGGCAGATACGCAGTATTTT
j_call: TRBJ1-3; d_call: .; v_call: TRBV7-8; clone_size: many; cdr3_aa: CASSLNRQSGNTIYF; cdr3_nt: TGTGCCAGCAGCTTGAATAGACAATCGGGAAACACCATATATTTT
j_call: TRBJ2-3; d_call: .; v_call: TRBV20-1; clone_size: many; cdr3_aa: CSARDVDTQYF; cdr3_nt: TGCAGTGCTAGAGATGTGGATACGCAGTATTTT
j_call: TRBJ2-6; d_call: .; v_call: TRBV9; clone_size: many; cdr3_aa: CASSVVARAGANVLTF; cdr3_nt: TGTGCCAGCAGCGTAGTAGCCAGGGCCGGGGCCAACGTCCTGACTTTC
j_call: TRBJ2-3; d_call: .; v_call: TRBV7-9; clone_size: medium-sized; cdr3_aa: CASSWGGADTQYF; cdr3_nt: TGCGCCAGCTCCTGGGGGGGCGCAGATACGCAGTATTTT